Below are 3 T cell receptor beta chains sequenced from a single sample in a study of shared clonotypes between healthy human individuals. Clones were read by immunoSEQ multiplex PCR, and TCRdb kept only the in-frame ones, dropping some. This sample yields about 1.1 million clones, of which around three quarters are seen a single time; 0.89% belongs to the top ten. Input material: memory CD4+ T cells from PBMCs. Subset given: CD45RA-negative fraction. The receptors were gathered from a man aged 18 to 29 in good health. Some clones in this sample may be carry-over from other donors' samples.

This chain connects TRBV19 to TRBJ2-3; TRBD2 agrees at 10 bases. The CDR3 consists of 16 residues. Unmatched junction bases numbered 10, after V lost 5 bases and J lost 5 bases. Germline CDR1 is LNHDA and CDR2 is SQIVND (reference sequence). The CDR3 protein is CASSRSSGSREDTQYF. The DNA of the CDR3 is TGTGCCAGTAGTCGTTCTAGCGGGAGCAGGGAAGATACGCAGTATTTT.

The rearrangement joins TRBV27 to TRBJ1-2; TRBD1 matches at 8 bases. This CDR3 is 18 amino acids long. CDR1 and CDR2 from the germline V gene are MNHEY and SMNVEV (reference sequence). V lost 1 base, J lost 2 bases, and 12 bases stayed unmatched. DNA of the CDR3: TGTGCCAGCAGTTTATTCGGCGTCAGGGGGCATAGGAACTATGGCTACACCTTC. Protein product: CASSLFGVRGHRNYGYTF.

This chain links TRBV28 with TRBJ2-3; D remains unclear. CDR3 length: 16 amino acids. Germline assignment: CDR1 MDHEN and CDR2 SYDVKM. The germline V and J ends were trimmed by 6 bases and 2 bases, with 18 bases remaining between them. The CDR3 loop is CASSLAGRWATDTQYF. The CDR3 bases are TGTGCCAGCAGCCTGGCTGGGCGGTGGGCCACAGATACGCAGTATTTT. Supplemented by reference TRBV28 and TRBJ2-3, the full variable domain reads DVKVTQSSRYLVKRTGEKVFLECVQDMDHENMFWYRQDPGLGLRLIYFSYDVKMKEKGDIPEGYSVSREKKERFSLILESASTNQTSMYLCASSLAGRWATDTQYFGPGTRLTVL.